These 2 T cell receptor beta chains originate from one sample sequenced in a study of CD8+ T cells in alopecia areata. Extraction and reverse transcription of RNA yielded cDNA as the sequencing template. Sequencing was performed with immunoSEQ multiplex PCR; in TCRdb, only in-frame clones are kept and a portion is missing. The repertoire includes fewer than 100,000 clones, around 71% of them detected once, and 15% to 20% sits in the top ten. Treatment denoted: oral pan-JAK inhibitor, 5-10 mg twice daily. The material sequenced was CD8+ T cells sorted from blood, taken between weeks 43 and 45, from a patient treated with tofacitinib. These receptors all come from a human donor with alopecia areata.

V and J are TRBV11-3 and TRBJ1-6; D might be TRBD1 (6 bases). Trimming left V 2 bases short and J 9 bases short, with 11 bases between. CDR3 length: 14 residues. The germline gives CDR1 SGHNT, CDR2 YENEEA. The DNA for the CDR3 is TGTGCCAGCAGCTTAAGCCAGGGGAGTTCACCCCTCCACTTT. The encoded protein is CASSLSQGSSPLHF.

This chain connects TRBV7-2 to TRBJ1-1; no firm D call. Per the germline V gene, CDR1 is SGHTA and CDR2 is FQGNSA. This CDR3 is 14 amino acids long. Trimming took off 7 bases at V and 4 bases at J, with 16 bases between the two ends. The CDR3 nucleotides are TGTGCCAGCACCGCTGACGGGCCGGGCACTGAAGCTTTCTTT. Translation: CASTADGPGTEAFF.